Below are 23 T cell receptor beta chains sequenced from a single sample in a study of cytomegalovirus exposure and HLA in healthy donors. Some clones are missing from TCRdb's copy, which holds only in-frame ones; the method was immunoSEQ multiplex PCR. The sample contains 150,000 to 200,000 clones, 84% of which appear only once. The specimen was PBMCs. The receptor source for this set is a man between 18 and 35 years old in good health and CMV-seropositive.

V and J are TRBV5-6 and TRBJ2-3; D unresolved. CDR1 SGHDT and CDR2 YYEEEE come from the germline V gene. The V end was cut by 4 bases, the J end by 0 bases, with 3 bases between. CDR3 length equals 12 residues. The CDR3 is CASSQSTDTQYF. The DNA of the CDR3 is TGTGCCAGCAGCCAAAGCACAGATACGCAGTATTTT.

V gene TRBV11-2 combines with J gene TRBJ2-7; 11 nucleotides agree with TRBD2. CDR3 size: 14 residues. The V gene end was trimmed by 2 bases and the J gene end by 6 bases; junction bases not matched to a gene: 3. Looked up from germline, CDR1 is SGHAT and CDR2 is FQNNGV. The chain's CDR3 is CASSLLTSGVEQYF. CDR3 nucleotide sequence: TGTGCCAGCAGCTTATTGACTAGCGGGGTCGAGCAGTACTTC. Drawing the rest from reference TRBV11-2 and TRBJ2-7, the complete variable domain is EAGVAQSPRYKIIEKRQSVAFWCNPISGHATLYWYQQILGQGPKLLIQFQNNGVVDDSQLPKDRFSAERLKGVDSTLKIQPAKLEDSAVYLCASSLLTSGVEQYFGPGTRLTVT.

Written as DNA, the CDR3 is TGTGCCAGTAGTATAGTTGGAGGGAACACTGAAGCTTTCTTT. As protein: CASSIVGGNTEAFF. The chain recombines TRBV19 with TRBJ1-1; D remains unclear. Trimming stripped 1 base from V and 1 base from J, with 7 bases between. From germline, CDR1 is LNHDA and CDR2 SQIVND (reference sequence). The CDR3 spans 14 residues.

The chain joins TRBV23-1 to TRBJ2-1; 10 bases line up with TRBD2. TRBV23-1 is annotated as an ORF whose role is uncertain. The CDR3 is 14 residues long. The ends lost 3 bases at V and 9 bases at J; junction bases unmatched: 5. The CDR3 sequence is CASSQLAGEGEQFF. CDR3 nucleotides: TGCGCCAGCAGTCAGCTAGCGGGAGAGGGTGAGCAGTTCTTC.

CDR3 sequence (DNA): TGTGCCAGTAGTATAGGTTTCGGGGACAGCTACGAGCAGTACTTC. Its protein is CASSIGFGDSYEQYF. The V call is TRBV19, the J call TRBJ2-7; 7 nucleotides line up with TRBD1. Germline V CDR1 and CDR2: LNHDA, SQIVND (reference sequence). With 1 base clipped from V and 3 bases from J, the junction kept 6 bases outside the gene matches. This CDR3 has 15 residues.

This chain joins TRBV9 and TRBJ2-4, with TRBD2 identical over 8 bases. Trimming took 3 bases from V and 4 from J; bases not matched to a gene: 18. This CDR3 is built from 19 residues. CDR1 is SGDLS, CDR2 YYNGEE, per germline. The CDR3 spells CASSDPSRGAVMGKNIQYF. CDR3 bases: TGTGCCAGCAGCGACCCCTCGCGGGGGGCGGTTATGGGAAAAAACATTCAGTACTTC. Together with reference TRBV9 and TRBJ2-4, the CDR3 gives the full variable domain: DSGVTQTPKHLITATGQRVTLRCSPRSGDLSVYWYQQSLDQGLQFLIQYYNGEERAKGNILERFSAQQFPDLHSELNLSSLELGDSALYFCASSDPSRGAVMGKNIQYFGAGTRLSVL.

This clone was detected a few times. V and J are TRBV30 and TRBJ1-5, with D unclear. In germline, CDR1 is GTSNPN, CDR2 SVGIG (reference sequence). Trimming took off 2 bases at V and 2 bases at J, with 4 bases between the two ends. CDR3 length: 12 residues. CDR3 loop: CAWSQGNQPQHF. CDR3 bases: TGTGCCTGGAGTCAGGGCAATCAGCCCCAGCATTTT.

The chain couples TRBV30 to TRBJ2-1; the match to TRBD2 covers 7 bases. CDR3 size: 15 residues. V dropped 8 bases and J dropped 0; count of bases not matched to a gene: 10. In germline, CDR1 is GTSNPN, CDR2 SVGIG (reference sequence). The CDR3 coding sequence is TGTGCCCAGAGGGCGGGGGTGATCTCCTACAATGAGCAGTTCTTC. It specifies CAQRAGVISYNEQFF.

This clone has just a few counts. The chain joins TRBV7-6 to TRBJ1-5; tentatively, D is TRBD1 (5 bases). The CDR3 runs to 15 residues. The V gene lost 2 bases and the J gene lost 5 bases, with 13 bases spanning the gap. CDR1 SGHVS and CDR2 FNYEAQ come from the germline V gene. The CDR3, as DNA: TGTGCCAGCAGCTTATTATTACCAGGGCATCAGCCCCAGCATTTT. It is translated as CASSLLLPGHQPQHF.

The genes are TRBV6-4 and TRBJ1-5, with D possibly TRBD1 on 6 matching bases. V lost 4 bases, J lost 6 bases, and 10 bases lay in between. The CDR3 totals 13 residues. CDR1 MRHNA and CDR2 SNTAGT come from the germline V gene. The CDR3 loop reads CASSGGGRQPQHF. For the CDR3, the DNA is TGTGCCAGCAGTGGAGGGGGTCGTCAGCCCCAGCATTTT.

This clone has a single count. The chain combines TRBV30 with TRBJ1-5; no firm D call. CDR1 is GTSNPN, CDR2 SVGIG, per germline (reference sequence). With 2 bases removed from V and 4 bases from J, the gap between germline ends came to 18 bases. CDR3 length: 16 amino acids. The DNA for the CDR3 is TGTGCCTGGAGTTCCCAAGCGGCGGGTTTTAATCAGCCCCAGCATTTT. This encodes CAWSSQAAGFNQPQHF. The full variable domain, its missing parts supplied by reference TRBV30 and TRBJ1-5, is SQTIHQWPATLVQPVGSPLSLECTVEGTSNPNLYWYRQAAGRGLQLLFYSVGIGQISSEVPQNLSASRPQDRQFILSSKKLLLSDSGFYLCAWSSQAAGFNQPQHFGDGTRLSIL.

J is TRBJ2-1 and V is TRBV21-1; TRBD2 is the table's D call, not checked against the DNA. TRBV21-1 is given as a pseudogene. The CDR3 covers 14 residues. CDR3 sequence reads: CASNAGDFDNEQFF. The CDR3, as DNA: TGTGCCAGCAACGCGGGAGATTTCGACAATGAGCAGTTCTTC.

The genes are TRBV5-4 and TRBJ2-3; 7 bases are shared with TRBD2. Trimming cost V 2 bases and J 6 bases; bases outside gene matches: 6. The CDR3 runs 14 residues. CDR1 and CDR2 (germline): SGHNT, YYREEE (reference sequence). CDR3 bases: TGTGCCAGCAGCTTTGCTAGCGGTTCGGATACGCAGTATTTT. This encodes CASSFASGSDTQYF.

This chain's CDR3 is CSVTGTERSSYEQYF. In nucleotides, the CDR3 is TGCAGCGTAACCGGGACAGAAAGAAGCTCCTACGAGCAGTACTTC. This chain links TRBV29-1 with TRBJ2-7; TRBD1 matches 7 bases. The CDR3 is made up of 15 amino acids. Losses at the gene ends were 6 bases for V and 0 bases for J; bases not matched to a gene: 11. Germline V CDR1 and CDR2: SQVTM, ANQGSEA.

As concerns this clone: This specimen includes other DNA sequences encoding the same CDR3. The rearrangement joins TRBV11-2 to TRBJ2-3; D is ambiguous. The length of the CDR3 is 15 residues. CDR1 and CDR2 from the germline V gene are SGHAT and FQNNGV. V was clipped by 5 bases and J by 0 bases, with 12 bases between them. The CDR3 DNA reads TGTGCCAGCAGCCCACTGGCGGTGAGCACAGATACGCAGTATTTT. Protein sequence: CASSPLAVSTDTQYF.

This chain connects TRBV5-5 to TRBJ2-7; 9 nucleotides match TRBD1. V was pared by 4 bases and J by 1 base, with 3 bases of the junction left unmatched. The CDR3 spans 14 residues. In germline, CDR1 is SGHKS, CDR2 YYEKEE (reference sequence). The CDR3 nucleotides read TGTGCCAGCAGCAGAGGACAGGGGTCCTACGAGCAGTACTTC. Translating it yields CASSRGQGSYEQYF. Complete variable domain (other parts from reference TRBV5-5 and TRBJ2-7): DAGVTQSPTHLIKTRGQQVTLRCSPISGHKSVSWYQQVLGQGPQFIFQYYEKEERGRGNFPDRFSARQFPNYSSELNVNALLLGDSALYLCASSRGQGSYEQYFGPGTRLTVT.

This CDR3 reads CASSPTGVSGEQFF. In DNA, the CDR3 is TGTGCCAGCAGCCCGACAGGGGTCAGCGGTGAGCAGTTCTTC. The chain carries TRBV5-5 and TRBJ2-1, with 8 bases fitting TRBD1. CDR1 and CDR2 from the germline V gene are SGHKS and YYEKEE (reference sequence). The CDR3 is 14 amino acids. Trimming took 4 bases from V and 9 from J; bases not matched to a gene: 9.

This clone has a handful of counts. The chain is built from TRBV7-3 and TRBJ2-7; D is perhaps TRBD2 (6 bases). Trimming stripped 1 base from V and 0 bases from J, with 13 bases between. The CDR3 consists of 16 residues. Germline V gene sequence: CDR1 SGHTA, CDR2 FQGTGA. The CDR3 region has the DNA TGTGCCAGCAGCTTAATCCGGGGGTATAGCTCCTACGAGCAGTACTTC. This encodes CASSLIRGYSSYEQYF.

The genes are TRBV28 and TRBJ1-5, with D tentatively TRBD1 (5 bases). Germline assignment: CDR1 MDHEN and CDR2 SYDVKM. This CDR3 has 15 residues. Trimming took off 5 bases at V and 3 bases at J, with 14 bases between the two ends. Here the CDR3 reads CASSPGGGSNQPQHF. CDR3 nucleotide sequence: TGTGCCAGCAGTCCGGGGGGAGGGTCCAATCAGCCCCAGCATTTT.

The gene calls are TRBV4-2 and TRBJ1-2, with 7 bases fitting TRBD1. This CDR3 comprises 16 residues. In germline, CDR1 is LGHNA, CDR2 YNFKEQ. V lost 0 bases and J lost 2; bases outside the gene matches: 6. CDR3 sequence (DNA): TGTGCCAGCAGCCAAGATTTACCGACAGGGAACTATGGCTACACCTTC. Translated: CASSQDLPTGNYGYTF.

This chain links TRBV11-2 with TRBJ2-1, with 8 bases lining up with TRBD2. The germline V gene has CDR1 SGHAT and CDR2 FQNNGV. The CDR3 covers 16 residues. Trimming took 0 bases from V and 8 from J; bases not matched to a gene: 9. The CDR3 protein is CASSLDGGTSVYEQFF. In nucleotides, the CDR3 is TGTGCCAGCAGCTTAGATGGGGGGACTAGTGTATATGAGCAGTTCTTC.

V usage is TRBV7-9 and J usage is TRBJ1-2, with TRBD1 matching over 8 bases. The CDR3 contains 15 residues. Germline lookup yields CDR1 SEHNR and CDR2 FQNEAQ (reference sequence). The V and J ends lost 3 bases and 9 bases, in that order; junction bases with no gene match: 12. CDR3 in DNA: TGTGCCAGCAGCTTGAGGACAGGGACGAGGTATAGCTACACCTTC. Encoded protein: CASSLRTGTRYSYTF.

The J gene is TRBJ2-1, the V gene TRBV27, with TRBD2 matching 10 bases. Looked up from germline, CDR1 is MNHEY and CDR2 is SMNVEV (reference sequence). The CDR3 runs 15 residues. Trimming at V came to 5 bases and at J to 4 bases, leaving 5 bases not matched to a gene. CDR3 residues: CASSRTGLAYNEQFF. Here the CDR3 DNA reads TGTGCCAGCAGTAGGACGGGACTAGCGTACAATGAGCAGTTCTTC.